This T cell receptor (beta chain) came from a study of T cell responses to AZD1222 COVID-19 vaccine. General study points: Baseline seropositives among AZD1222 recipients totaled only five to seven. Increases in Spike-specific TCR breadth and depth were seen after two AZD1222 doses. Dominant CD4 TCR responses targeted spike regions 160-218 and 743-854.

Comments on this clone: Antigen: not known. At one end, the junction sequence differs from germline, possibly due to a read error.

The CDR3 is 13 amino acids. CDR1 is MGHRA and CDR2 is YSYEKL in the germline V gene. The repertoire was sequenced with immunoSEQ multiplex PCR; TCRdb's copy has only in-frame clones and lacks some. The sample contains some 100,000 clones, roughly nine tenths of which appear only once. This rearrangement joins TRBV4-1 to TRBJ1-2; a weak D match, TRBD1 (6 bases). Sample: peripheral blood, taken on day 0 of AZD1222 vaccination. This TCR was sampled from an adult in good health. CDR3 DNA sequence: TGCGCCAGCAGCTCTCCAGGGGACCCTCATAAAGGCTTC. Residues: CASSSPGDPHKGF.